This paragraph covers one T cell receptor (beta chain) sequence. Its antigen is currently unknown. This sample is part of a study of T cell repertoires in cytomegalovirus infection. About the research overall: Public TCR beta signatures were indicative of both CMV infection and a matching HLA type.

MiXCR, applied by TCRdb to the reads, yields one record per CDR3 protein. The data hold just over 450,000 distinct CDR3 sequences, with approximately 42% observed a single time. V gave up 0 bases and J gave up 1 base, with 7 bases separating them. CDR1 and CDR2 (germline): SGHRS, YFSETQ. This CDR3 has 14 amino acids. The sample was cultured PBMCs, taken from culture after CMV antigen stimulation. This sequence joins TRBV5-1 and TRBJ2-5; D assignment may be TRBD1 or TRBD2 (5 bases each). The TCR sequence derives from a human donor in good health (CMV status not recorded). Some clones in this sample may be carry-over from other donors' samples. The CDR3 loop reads CASSLDGAQETQYF. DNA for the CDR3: TGCGCCAGCAGCTTGGACGGGGCCCAAGAGACCCAGTACTTC.